This TCR beta chain was sequenced during a study of blood T cell repertoires in COVID-19 (dated by TCRdb to about 2020). For the wider study: The collaborator samples originated in the United States, Italy and Spain and spanned the acute and convalescent phases of COVID-19. The repertoires were released in a freely available public database meant as a resource for research on the immune response to SARS-CoV-2. Deeply sampled blood TCRbeta repertoires from subjects exposed to, actively infected with, or recovered from COVID-19 were included in the dataset. Where available, HLA class I and class II types were taken from metadata supplied by the sample provider and were not determined by assay-based typing. A de-identified subject ID, COVID-19 status, age in years and sex were almost always included in the sample metadata. The samples were drawn from the first 160 participants of the ongoing ImmuneRACE study and from 1,254 subjects provided by 6 global collaborators. The material from the prospective study consisted of cDNA or gDNA derived from T cells, B-cell-depleted T cells, or PBMCs.

Participants in the prospective study were enrolled through a virtual design, were aged about 18 to 100 years, and lived in roughly 26 United States geographic areas. In the prospective study, participants were assigned to cohorts based on the clinical history participants reported in a screening survey and a study questionnaire. Exposed participants were defined as having been in contact with someone with a PCR-confirmed or clinician-diagnosed COVID-19 case within 2 weeks of study entry. Mobile phlebotomists in the prospective study collected whole blood, serum and a nasopharyngeal or oropharyngeal swab from every participant. Additional blood draws and questionnaires over an approximately 2-month period could optionally be provided by prospective study participants. Blood samples from the prospective study were shipped frozen or at room temperature prior to DNA extraction. What the research found in general, with its limitations: How much clinical and demographic metadata was included differed by source and by participant, and the metadata was provided uncurated.

The immunoSEQ Assay, a bias-controlled multiplex PCR, was used to amplify TCRbeta CDR3 regions from genomic DNA. From the authors' description of their analysis: The number of nucleated cells in each sample was estimated from the amplification of reference gene primers within the assay. To quantify the absolute abundance of each unique TCRbeta CDR3 rearrangement, sequence reads were collapsed and filtered. For each sample, productive Simpson clonality was calculated as the square root of Simpson's diversity index across productive rearrangements. Not all clones reach the TCRdb copy of this immuneACCESS table, which keeps in-frame sequences only. Checked studies attribute under half of the gap to unresolved V genes and leave the rest unexplained. That table is the source of V, J and clone size, and D and trimming were worked out from the DNA. In all, the sample holds about 300,000 clones, and 75% to 90% of those were seen once. The ten largest clones capture around 2% of the sample.

This clone was counted a single time. Its antigen is currently not known. One base away there is no much larger clone; base qualities are not given. The CDR3 sequence holds 14 residues, the cysteine and phenylalanine included. Only CDR3 DNA is held: 42 bases, read in frame from base 1. The germline V gene specifies ENHRY as CDR1 and SYGVKD as CDR2. V is pared back by 0 bases and J by 7 bases, with 10 bases lying between the germline termini. The sequence was obtained from a woman in her twenties or thirties who had been exposed to COVID-19. Sequencing used PBMCs or T cells enriched from blood (not recorded which). The chain was built from TRBV10-3 and TRBJ1-5, and perhaps TRBD1 as D gene, on 5 matching bases. The DNA sequence is given as TGTGCCATCAGTGAGTCGCCAGGGAGGCAGCCCCAGCATTTT. This encodes CAISESPGRQPQHF.